The 21 T cell receptor beta chains in this list originate from one sample, sequenced in a study of T cells in Graves' hyperthyroidism and ophthalmopathy. From RNA transcripts, TCR beta CDR3 regions were amplified. HTBI primers were employed in a first-round RT-PCR of the TCR CDR3. TCRdb recomputed calls from the multiplex PCR reads with MiXCR, one row per CDR3 protein. The sample includes 480,000 or so distinct CDR3 sequences, 40% to 50% of them seen just once. The source material was peripheral blood or thyroid tissue (not recorded which). The receptors stem from an adult woman with Graves' disease, either hyperthyroidism or ophthalmopathy (not recorded which).

The chain links TRBV9 to TRBJ1-5; D gene unclear. Looked up from germline, CDR1 is SGDLS and CDR2 is YYNGEE. The CDR3 covers 9 residues. Deletions cut 3 bases from V and 11 bases from J, with 3 bases between. The CDR3 sequence: CASSGTQHF. DNA of the CDR3: TGTGCCAGCAGCGGTACCCAGCATTTT.

The chain couples TRBV7-2 to TRBJ2-1, with 13 bases lining up with TRBD2. The CDR3 has 18 amino acids. V lost 5 bases and J lost 11; bases outside the gene matches: 18. The germline CDR1 and CDR2 sequences are SGHTA and FQGNSA. The CDR3 protein is CASSLGQGRQLAGGKQFF. The CDR3 bases are TGTGCCAGCAGCCTCGGACAGGGACGTCAACTAGCGGGAGGGAAGCAGTTCTTC. Full variable domain (outside the CDR3, taken from reference TRBV7-2 and TRBJ2-1): GAGVSQSPSNKVTEKGKDVELRCDPISGHTALYWYRQSLGQGLEFLIYFQGNSAPDKSGLPSDRFSAERTGGSVSTLTIQRTQQEDSAVYLCASSLGQGRQLAGGKQFFGPGTRLTVL.

This clonotype was recorded at least ten times. The rearrangement joins TRBV7-2 to TRBJ1-1; tentative D call: TRBD1 (5 bases). The CDR3 is 16 amino acids. Germline assignment: CDR1 SGHTA and CDR2 FQGNSA. Trimming left V 5 bases short and J 1 base short, with 17 bases between. CDR3 sequence reads: CASSPVGGVRNTEAFF. The DNA of the CDR3 is TGTGCCAGCAGCCCTGTCGGAGGGGTTCGGAACACTGAAGCTTTCTTT.

The rearrangement uses TRBV4-3 and TRBJ1-3; 8 bases align to TRBD1. J lost 5 bases, V lost 4 bases, and 4 bases had no gene match. Germline lookup yields CDR1 LGHNA and CDR2 YSLEER. The length of the CDR3 is 14 residues. The CDR3 is CASSRQGLRNTIYF. The DNA of the CDR3 is TGCGCCAGCAGCCGACAGGGGTTACGAAACACCATATATTTT.

The chain uses TRBV29-1 and TRBJ1-2, with TRBD1 matching 10 bases. CDR3 length: 12 amino acids. CDR1 is SQVTM and CDR2 is ANQGSEA in the germline V gene. V was clipped by 8 bases and J by 6 bases; unmatched bases: 6. CDR3 sequence reads: CSQGQGIHGYTF. CDR3 bases: TGCAGCCAGGGACAGGGGATCCATGGCTACACCTTC.

The rearrangement links TRBV6-5 to TRBJ1-5; a possible D gene is TRBD1 (5 bases). The V end lost 5 bases, the J end lost 6 bases, and 20 bases lay between the germline ends. There are 16 residues in the CDR3. Per germline, CDR1 MNHEY and CDR2 SVGAGI. The CDR3 coding sequence is TGTGCCAGCAGTGAATCCGGGGGGGGTTGGGGTCAGCCCCAGCATTTT. This translates into CASSESGGGWGQPQHF.

Comment on this clonotype: A junction end diverges from the germline sequence, so it may reflect a read error. The chain joins TRBV15 to TRBJ2-6; D call uncertain. Germline V CDR1 and CDR2: LNHNV, YYDKDF (reference sequence). The CDR3 runs 15 residues. For the CDR3, the DNA is TGTGCCGCCAGCTCCGGAACTTCTGGGGCCAACGTCCTGACTTTC. Translating gives CAASSGTSGANVLTF. The full variable domain, its missing parts supplied by reference TRBV15 and TRBJ2-6, is DAMVIQNPRYQVTQFGKPVTLSCSQTLNHNVMYWYQQKSSQAPKLLFHYYDKDFNNEADTPDNFQSRRPNTSFCFLDIRSPGLGDTAMYLCAASSGTSGANVLTFGAGSRLTVL.

The chain links TRBV10-3 to TRBJ1-1; TRBD1 matches at 9 bases. J was trimmed by 2 bases and V by 2 bases; bases with no gene match: 6. Per germline, CDR1 ENHRY and CDR2 SYGVKD. There are 16 residues in the CDR3. CDR3 nucleotides: TGTGCCATCAGTGAGGCGCAACAGGGGGCAAACACTGAAGCTTTCTTT. The encoded protein is CAISEAQQGANTEAFF.

V gene TRBV20-1 combines with J gene TRBJ1-1, with no clear D. CDR3 length equals 13 residues. Germline CDR1 reads DFQATT; CDR2 reads SNEGSKA (reference sequence). The V gene lost 5 bases and the J gene lost 4 bases, with 14 bases spanning the gap. DNA of the CDR3: TGCAGTGCTTGGACGGGAACGGGCACTGAAGCTTTCTTT. This codes for CSAWTGTGTEAFF.

This sequence joins TRBV7-2 and TRBJ1-4; the D gene is possibly TRBD1 (6 bases). The CDR3 totals 15 residues. The V and J ends lost 5 bases and 10 bases respectively, with 20 bases between them. Germline values: CDR1 SGHTA, CDR2 FQGNSA. The CDR3 loop is CASSTPRGALGKLFF. CDR3 coding DNA: TGTGCCAGCAGCACTCCCCGGGGGGCGCTGGGAAAACTGTTTTTT.

This clonotype was seen ten or more times. The chain carries TRBV10-3 and TRBJ1-2; 9 nucleotides agree with TRBD1. V was clipped by 7 bases and J by 3 bases; unmatched bases: 6. Germline CDR1 is ENHRY and CDR2 is SYGVKD. The CDR3 is 14 residues long. The CDR3 coding sequence is TGTGCCATCACCGGGACAGGGTTTGACTATGGCTACACCTTC. Translating gives CAITGTGFDYGYTF.

The chain has TRBV5-6 and TRBJ2-5, with 7 bases lining up with TRBD1. The germline V gene encodes CDR1 SGHDT and CDR2 YYEEEE. The CDR3 sequence is 14 residues long. V shed 4 bases, J shed 5 bases, and the junction held 8 bases outside the gene matches. The CDR3 protein is CASSPGTARETQYF. DNA for the CDR3: TGTGCCAGCAGCCCGGGGACAGCCAGGGAGACCCAGTACTTC.

The sample holds one count of this clonotype. V and J are TRBV27 and TRBJ1-5, with 9 bases aligning to TRBD1. The CDR3 sequence is 16 residues long. Per germline, CDR1 MNHEY and CDR2 SMNVEV (reference sequence). With 5 bases clipped from V and 3 bases from J, the junction kept 8 bases outside the gene matches. The CDR3 bases are TGTGCCAGCAGTCAAATGGGACAGGGCTTCAATCAGCCCCAGCATTTT. Its protein product is CASSQMGQGFNQPQHF.

This clonotype has a count of ten or more. V usage is TRBV2 and J usage is TRBJ1-2, with TRBD1 matching 8 bases. CDR1 and CDR2 from the germline V gene are SNHLY and FYNNEI. This CDR3 contains 14 residues. Trimming took 7 bases from V and 2 from J; bases not matched to a gene: 6. The CDR3 region has the DNA TGTGCCAGCAAAGACAGGGGAGGAAACTATGGCTACACCTTC. It encodes CASKDRGGNYGYTF.

This clonotype was recorded only once. Possible read error: a much larger clone is one base away. V is TRBV7-2 and J is TRBJ1-1, with no clear D. Germline V gene sequence: CDR1 SGHTA, CDR2 FQGNSA. The CDR3 covers 15 residues. The V end lost 8 bases, the J end lost 1 base, and 17 bases lay between the germline ends. DNA of the CDR3: TGTGCCAGCGGCCGAGGGTATGGAGGGAACACTGAAGCTTTCTTT. This encodes CASGRGYGGNTEAFF. Looking up the rest from reference TRBV7-2 and TRBJ1-1 gives the full variable domain: GAGVSQSPSNKVTEKGKDVELRCDPISGHTALYWYRQSLGQGLEFLIYFQGNSAPDKSGLPSDRFSAERTGGSVSTLTIQRTQQEDSAVYLCASGRGYGGNTEAFFGQGTRLTVV.

The chain couples TRBV2 to TRBJ2-7; D is ambiguous. The CDR3 covers 10 residues. Germline CDR1 is SNHLY and CDR2 is FYNNEI. The V gene lost 1 base and the J gene lost 12 bases, with 7 bases spanning the gap. The CDR3 nucleotides read TGTGCCAGCAGTGAAGGGCGGCTGTACTTC. Translated, it gives CASSEGRLYF.

In this sample, this clonotype turned up a few times. J is TRBJ2-3 and V is TRBV29-1; D not certain. Trimming removed 8 bases from V and 9 bases from J, with 15 bases in between. The length of the CDR3 is 11 residues. The germline CDR1 and CDR2 sequences are SQVTM and ANQGSEA. This CDR3 is CSSWTVPTQYF. The DNA of the CDR3 is TGCAGCTCATGGACGGTTCCGACGCAGTATTTT.

V usage is TRBV28 and J usage is TRBJ2-7; D not certain. Germline loops: CDR1 MDHEN, CDR2 SYDVKM. The CDR3 covers 16 residues. V gave up 6 bases and J gave up 2 bases, with 20 bases separating them. The DNA of the CDR3 is TGTGCCAGCAGCTCTAACATAGCAGAGGCCCCCTACGAGCAGTACTTC. Its protein product is CASSSNIAEAPYEQYF.

There are many counts of this clonotype. The V and J genes are TRBV29-1 and TRBJ2-5; D is unclear. The V end was cut by 6 bases, the J end by 1 base, with 9 bases between. Germline V gives CDR1 SQVTM, CDR2 ANQGSEA. This CDR3 is 12 amino acids long. The CDR3 protein is CSVLLAQETQYF. The CDR3 DNA reads as TGCAGCGTGCTCCTGGCCCAAGAGACCCAGTACTTC. The full variable domain, its missing parts supplied by reference TRBV29-1 and TRBJ2-5, is SAVISQKPSRDICQRGTSLTIQCQVDSQVTMMFWYRQQPGQSLTLIATANQGSEATYESGFVIDKFPISRPNLTFSTLTVSNMSPEDSSIYLCSVLLAQETQYFGPGTRLLVL.

This clonotype was recorded a few times. The rearrangement joins TRBV10-3 to TRBJ1-2, with D unresolved. Trimming pared 2 bases from V and 6 bases from J, leaving 7 bases between. Germline assignment: CDR1 ENHRY and CDR2 SYGVKD. The CDR3 sequence is 12 residues long. CDR3: CAISEGPDGYTF. The DNA of the CDR3 is TGTGCCATCAGTGAGGGGCCGGATGGCTACACCTTC.

The chain is built from TRBV7-9 and TRBJ2-7; D may match TRBD1 or TRBD2 (7 bases each). V shed 8 bases and J shed 3 bases, with 14 bases lying between them. Germline CDR1 SEHNR, CDR2 FQNEAQ (reference sequence). The CDR3 has 13 amino acids. The CDR3 loop is CASGRDSNYEQYF. CDR3 DNA sequence: TGTGCCAGCGGGAGGGACAGCAACTACGAGCAGTACTTC.